The clone carrying this T cell receptor beta chain was detected once. Its antigen is not identified. These data originate in a study of prognosis after radiotherapy for stage I lung cancer. Germline CDR1 reads DFQATT; CDR2 reads SNEGSKA (reference sequence). The V end was cut by 1 base, the J end by 1 base, with 10 bases between. The CDR3 has 14 residues. Template was genomic DNA; TCR beta CDR3 amplified in two multiplex PCR rounds. Primers specific to each TRBV and TRBJ gene drove first-round PCR. TCRdb used MiXCR to reprocess the multiplex PCR reads, holding one entry per CDR3 protein. This sample carries 25,000 to 35,000 distinct CDR3 sequences, 48% of them seen once, and the ten largest clones take approximately 17%. Regarding the study as a whole: Counted unique TCR clones declined after stereotactic body radiation therapy (median about 10,000 versus 6,900).

Sequenced material: PBMCs, taken before or after stereotactic body radiation therapy (not recorded which). This clonotype was obtained from a donor of 50 years or more with non-small cell lung cancer. J is TRBJ2-5 and V is TRBV20-1, with D unresolved. The CDR3 DNA is TGCAGTGCTAGAGGAATAGGGTCCCAAGAGACCCAGTACTTC. This sequence encodes CSARGIGSQETQYF.